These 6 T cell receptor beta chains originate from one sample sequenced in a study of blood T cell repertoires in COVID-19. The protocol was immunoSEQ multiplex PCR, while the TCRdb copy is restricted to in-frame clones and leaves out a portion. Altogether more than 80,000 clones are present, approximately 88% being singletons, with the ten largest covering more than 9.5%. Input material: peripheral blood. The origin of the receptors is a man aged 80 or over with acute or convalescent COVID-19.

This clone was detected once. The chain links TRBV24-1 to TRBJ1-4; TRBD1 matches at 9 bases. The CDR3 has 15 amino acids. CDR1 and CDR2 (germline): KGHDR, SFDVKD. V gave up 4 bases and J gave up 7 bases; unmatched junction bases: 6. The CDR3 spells CATSERQGESEKLFF. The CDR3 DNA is TGTGCCACCAGTGAGAGACAGGGGGAAAGTGAAAAACTGTTTTTT.

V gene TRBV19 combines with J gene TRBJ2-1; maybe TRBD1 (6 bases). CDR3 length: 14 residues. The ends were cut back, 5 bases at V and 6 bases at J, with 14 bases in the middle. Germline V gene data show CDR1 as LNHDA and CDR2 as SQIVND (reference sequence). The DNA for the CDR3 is TGTGCCAGTAGTTTCAACAGGGATGGCAATGAGCAGTTCTTC. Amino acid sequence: CASSFNRDGNEQFF.

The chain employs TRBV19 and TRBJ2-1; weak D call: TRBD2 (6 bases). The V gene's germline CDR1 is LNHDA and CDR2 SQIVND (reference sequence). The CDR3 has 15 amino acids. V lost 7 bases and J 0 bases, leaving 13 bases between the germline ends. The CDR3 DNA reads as TGTGCCAGTACCTCGTGGGGGGTCTCCTACAATGAGCAGTTCTTC. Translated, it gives CASTSWGVSYNEQFF.

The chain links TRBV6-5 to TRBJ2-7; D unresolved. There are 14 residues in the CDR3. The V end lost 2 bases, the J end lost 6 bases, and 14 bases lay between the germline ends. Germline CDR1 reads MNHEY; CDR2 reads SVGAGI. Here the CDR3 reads CASSYPPPPLEQYF. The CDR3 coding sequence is TGTGCCAGCAGTTACCCCCCCCCTCCACTCGAGCAGTACTTC.

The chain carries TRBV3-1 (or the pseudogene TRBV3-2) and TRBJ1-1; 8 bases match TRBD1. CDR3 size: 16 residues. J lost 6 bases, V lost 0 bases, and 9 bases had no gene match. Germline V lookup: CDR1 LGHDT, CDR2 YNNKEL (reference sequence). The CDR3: CASSQDYTGGRAEAFF. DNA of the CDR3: TGTGCCAGCAGCCAAGACTACACAGGGGGAAGGGCTGAAGCTTTCTTT.

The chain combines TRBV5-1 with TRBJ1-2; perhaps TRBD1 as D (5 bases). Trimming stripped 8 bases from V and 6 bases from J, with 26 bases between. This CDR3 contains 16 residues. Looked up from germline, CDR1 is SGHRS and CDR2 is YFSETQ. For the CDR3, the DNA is TGCGCCAGTAGTACGACAGCGAATATTCAGCTGGATGGCTACACCTTC. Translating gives CASSTTANIQLDGYTF.